This TCR beta chain was captured by sequencing in a study of shared clonotypes between healthy human individuals. The CDR3 loop spans 16 amino acids. Germline values: CDR1 SGHDT, CDR2 YYEEEE. V lost 4 bases and J 0 bases, leaving 16 bases between the germline ends. The naive CD8 subset, CD45RO-negative cells positively selected for CCR7, excluded terminally differentiated effector memory CD45RA+ cells. Every subset had its genomic DNA shared out evenly among several immunoSEQ plates. Clones were sequenced by immunoSEQ multiplex PCR, and TCRdb holds only the in-frame ones, with some missing. The sample has 1.5 million to 2.5 million clones, less than 95% seen once. Points on this clone: Its antigen is as yet unknown.

General study results and limits: Memory subsets generally showed smaller estimated richness than naive subsets did.

The chain carries TRBV5-6 and TRBJ1-1; weak D call: TRBD1 (6 bases). The sequencing sample was made of naive CD8+ T cells sorted from blood. The sequence was collected from a man between 18 and 35 years old in good health. The CDR3 loop is CASSQDGQSMNTEAFF. The CDR3, as DNA: TGTGCCAGCAGCCAAGACGGACAGTCCATGAACACTGAAGCTTTCTTT.